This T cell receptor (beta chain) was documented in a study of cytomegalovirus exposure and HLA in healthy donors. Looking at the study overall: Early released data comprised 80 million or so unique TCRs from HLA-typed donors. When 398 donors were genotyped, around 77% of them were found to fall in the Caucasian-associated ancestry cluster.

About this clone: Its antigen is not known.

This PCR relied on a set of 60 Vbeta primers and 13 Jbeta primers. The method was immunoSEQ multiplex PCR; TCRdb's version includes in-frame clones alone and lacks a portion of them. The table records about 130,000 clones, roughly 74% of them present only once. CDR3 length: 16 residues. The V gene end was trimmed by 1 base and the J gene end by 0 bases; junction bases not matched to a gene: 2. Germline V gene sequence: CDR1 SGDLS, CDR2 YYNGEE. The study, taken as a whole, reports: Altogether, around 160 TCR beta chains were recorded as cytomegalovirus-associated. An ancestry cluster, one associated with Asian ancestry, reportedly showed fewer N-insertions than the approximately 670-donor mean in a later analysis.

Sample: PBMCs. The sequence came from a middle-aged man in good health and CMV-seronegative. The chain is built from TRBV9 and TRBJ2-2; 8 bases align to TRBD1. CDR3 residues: CASSVSTGANTGELFF. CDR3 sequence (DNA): TGTGCCAGCAGCGTATCGACAGGGGCGAACACCGGGGAGCTGTTTTTT.